Listed below are T cell receptor beta chains from one sample, sequenced in a study of cytomegalovirus exposure and HLA in healthy donors. This table comes from immunoSEQ multiplex PCR, and its TCRdb copy is limited to in-frame clones, with some not included. The sample includes 130,000 to 150,000 clones, approximately 87% of them seen just once. Material: PBMCs. These receptor sequences come from a man between 18 and 29 years old in good health and CMV-seronegative. Each CDR3 is given without its conserved first and last residue. The D gene is left open where the match is weak.

>-|TRBV5-5
ASSLLESVWEQY
>TRBD2|TRBV6-6
ASSYSLSSGGNEQF
>-|TRBV7-9
ASSDYRGGDYEQY
>-|TRBV11-2
ASSLMDRDNEQF
>-|TRBV19
ASSTQGPGTEAF
>-|TRBV5-3
ARIEGLPQETQY
>-|TRBV28
ASSLFQTLGGGNTIY
>TRBD1|TRBV19
ATRSLPQGTNYGYT
>TRBD1|TRBV2
ASSQGRQGYGYT
>-|TRBV5-1
ASSRDGPDTQY
>TRBD1|TRBV28
ASTLGRQGPAEQF
>TRBD1|TRBV11-2
ASSPGQGGTTDTQY
>-|TRBV4-3
ASSQARGAYEQY
>TRBD2|TRBV25-1
ASSELSGRVATQY
>TRBD1|TRBV5-4
ASSLTGDYGYT
>-|TRBV27
ASSLSAGDGGWNQPQH
>-|TRBV7-2
ASSLRRRNGNTIY
>TRBD1|TRBV30
ACDRGNTEAF
>TRBD1|TRBV6-1
ASTTGQGSNQPQH